This TCR beta chain derives from a study of blood T cell repertoires in COVID-19. As for the study in general: The analysed material was cDNA or gDNA that came from T cells, B-cell-depleted T cells, or PBMCs.

Individuals drawn from approximately 26 US areas were roughly 18 to 95 years old. Assignments of participants to cohorts depended upon their own reported clinical history. Per the study methods: The authors estimated nucleated cell counts from reference gene primer amplification. Clones were sequenced by immunoSEQ multiplex PCR, and TCRdb holds only the in-frame ones, with some missing. V, J and clone size are taken as reported in that table, and D and trimming were inferred from the DNA itself. The data hold 290,000 or so clones, with 86% observed a single time. Germline CDR1 and CDR2: WNHNN and SYGVQD (reference sequence). V lost 4 bases and J 6 bases, leaving 10 bases between the germline ends. There are 13 residues in the CDR3.

The source material was PBMCs or T cells enriched from blood (not recorded which). The receptor's source is a woman aged 18-29 years who had recovered from COVID-19. The V and J genes are TRBV10-1 and TRBJ1-5; D not certain. The CDR3 region has the DNA TGCGCCAGCAGTGCGGGGTATGGTCAGCCCCAGCATTTT. Translating it yields CASSAGYGQPQHF.